Presented here are 19 T cell receptor beta chains from one specimen sequenced in a study of beta chain features in type 1 diabetes. cDNA synthesis used the whole RNA isolate, giving expressed TCRB sequences. Sequenced by immunoSEQ multiplex PCR; TCRdb stores in-frame clones only, minus some. The table records a few hundred thousand clones, 11% of them present only once. Sequencing was done on a sample of central memory CD4+ T cells from blood. These receptors originate from a man aged 18 to 30 in good health.

The chain joins TRBV28 to TRBJ2-5, with D tentatively TRBD2 (5 bases). The CDR3 extends over 16 amino acids. Germline assignment: CDR1 MDHEN and CDR2 SYDVKM. Trimming cost V 4 bases and J 4 bases, with 19 bases left between them. This chain's CDR3 is CASSSRRVLVVETQYF. As DNA, the CDR3 is TGTGCCAGCAGTTCAAGGCGGGTCCTCGTAGTAGAGACCCAGTACTTC.

The chain links TRBV19 to TRBJ2-2, with 8 nucleotides matching TRBD2. V lost 6 bases to trimming and J lost 2 bases; unmatched junction nucleotides: 8. CDR3 length: 16 amino acids. CDR1 is LNHDA and CDR2 is SQIVND in the germline V gene (reference sequence). CDR3 sequence: CASRSTSGANTGELFF. CDR3 DNA sequence: TGTGCCAGTAGGAGTACTAGCGGAGCTAACACCGGGGAGCTGTTTTTT.

This clone appeared a few times. The rearrangement uses TRBV29-1 and TRBJ2-5; D may be TRBD1 (6 bases). CDR1 SQVTM and CDR2 ANQGSEA come from the germline V gene. The CDR3 loop spans 13 amino acids. V was shortened by 0 bases and J by 5 bases, with 10 bases between the two germline ends. The CDR3 DNA is TGCAGCGTTGAAGAAAACAGGGCGGAGACCCAGTACTTC. It codes for CSVEENRAETQYF.

The chain has TRBV9 and TRBJ2-7; 9 nucleotides align to TRBD2. V was pared by 4 bases and J by 4 bases, with 12 bases of the junction left unmatched. CDR1 is SGDLS and CDR2 is YYNGEE in the germline V gene. The CDR3 extends over 16 amino acids. In DNA form, the CDR3 reads TGTGCCAGCAGCCAAAGAGGGGATAGCGGGAGTTACGAGCAGTACTTC. It is translated as CASSQRGDSGSYEQYF. Full variable domain (rest looked up from reference TRBV9 and TRBJ2-7): DSGVTQTPKHLITATGQRVTLRCSPRSGDLSVYWYQQSLDQGLQFLIQYYNGEERAKGNILERFSAQQFPDLHSELNLSSLELGDSALYFCASSQRGDSGSYEQYFGPGTRLTVT.

The sample holds many counts of this clone. This rearrangement joins TRBV14 to TRBJ2-7, with D possibly being TRBD1 (5 bases). The V gene lost 4 bases and the J gene lost 1 base, with 11 bases spanning the gap. From germline, CDR1 is SGHDN and CDR2 FVKESK. The CDR3 has 14 amino acids. The CDR3 DNA sequence: TGTGCCAGCAGCCGAACTCAGGGTTCCTACGAGCAGTACTTC. This gives the protein CASSRTQGSYEQYF.

This clone was seen ten or more times. This rearrangement joins TRBV4-3 to TRBJ2-7, with TRBD1 as a possible D gene (5 bases). Trimming removed 1 base at V and 6 bases at J, with 13 bases between. CDR1 and CDR2 from the germline V gene are LGHNA and YSLEER. The CDR3 spans 14 residues. CDR3 region: CASSQGARAGEQYF. The CDR3 nucleotides read TGCGCCAGCAGCCAAGGGGCCAGGGCAGGCGAGCAGTACTTC.

The chain is built from TRBV28 and TRBJ2-7; D ambiguous. The CDR3 has 13 amino acids. CDR1 is MDHEN and CDR2 is SYDVKM in the germline V gene. V was pared by 5 bases and J by 2 bases, with 10 bases between. The chain's CDR3 is CASSPPTTYEQYF. The CDR3 bases are TGTGCCAGCAGTCCTCCCACAACCTACGAGCAGTACTTC. The full variable domain, with the rest looked up from reference TRBV28 and TRBJ2-7, is DVKVTQSSRYLVKRTGEKVFLECVQDMDHENMFWYRQDPGLGLRLIYFSYDVKMKEKGDIPEGYSVSREKKERFSLILESASTNQTSMYLCASSPPTTYEQYFGPGTRLTVT.

This clone appeared many times. In the same sample, other DNA sequences code for this CDR3. The chain links TRBV30 to TRBJ2-7; D remains unclear. The germline CDR1 and CDR2 sequences are GTSNPN and SVGIG (reference sequence). CDR3 length equals 11 residues. V dropped 1 base and J dropped 3 bases, with 4 bases sitting between them. The CDR3 coding sequence is TGTGCCTGGAGTGGTTTCTACGAGCAGTACTTC. Residues: CAWSGFYEQYF. Using reference TRBV30 and TRBJ2-7 for the parts outside the CDR3, the full variable domain is SQTIHQWPATLVQPVGSPLSLECTVEGTSNPNLYWYRQAAGRGLQLLFYSVGIGQISSEVPQNLSASRPQDRQFILSSKKLLLSDSGFYLCAWSGFYEQYFGPGTRLTVT.

A note on this clone: At one end, the junction sequence differs from germline, possibly due to a read error. This chain connects TRBV6-6 to TRBJ2-1, with D tentatively TRBD2 (5 bases). The V gene's germline CDR1 is MNHNY and CDR2 SVGAGI (reference sequence). This CDR3 has 14 amino acids. This chain's CDR3 is CAISDGAVHNEQFF. DNA of the CDR3: TGTGCCATCAGTGACGGAGCGGTCCACAATGAGCAGTTCTTC.

The CDR3 region is CASSLDSPDNTEAFF. CDR3 sequence (DNA): TGCGCCAGCAGCTTAGACAGTCCCGATAACACTGAAGCTTTCTTT. V gene TRBV5-1 combines with J gene TRBJ1-1, with D possibly TRBD1 on 5 matching bases. The CDR3 sequence is 15 residues long. Germline loops: CDR1 SGHRS, CDR2 YFSETQ. Between the trimmed V and J ends, which lost 2 bases and 2 bases, there was a span of 13 bases.

The chain combines TRBV30 with TRBJ1-5; a possible D gene is TRBD1 (6 bases). V shed 0 bases and J shed 4 bases, with 10 bases lying between them. This CDR3 has 14 amino acids. The germline V gene encodes CDR1 GTSNPN and CDR2 SVGIG (reference sequence). CDR3 protein: CAWSVGTLNQPQHF. In nucleotides, the CDR3 is TGTGCCTGGAGTGTTGGGACACTTAATCAGCCCCAGCATTTT.

This rearrangement joins TRBV19 to TRBJ2-5, with TRBD2 identical over 7 bases. With 7 bases clipped from V and 5 bases from J, the junction kept 10 bases outside the gene matches. Germline CDR1 LNHDA, CDR2 SQIVND (reference sequence). The CDR3 is 14 residues long. Here the CDR3 reads CASKRRGSMETQYF. The CDR3 DNA reads as TGTGCCAGTAAACGGCGCGGGAGCATGGAGACCCAGTACTTC.

This clone appeared many times. The chain combines TRBV7-2 with TRBJ2-1; 8 bases are shared with TRBD2. The germline gives CDR1 SGHTA, CDR2 FQGNSA. This CDR3 comprises 15 residues. V lost 5 bases, J lost 3 bases, and 6 bases stayed unmatched. CDR3 DNA: TGTGCCAGCAGCGCACTAGCGGCGATCTACAATGAGCAGTTCTTC. Protein sequence: CASSALAAIYNEQFF.

This sequence joins TRBV5-1 and TRBJ2-1, with 7 bases aligning to TRBD2. J gave up 6 bases and V 4 bases, and 13 bases lay outside the gene matches. The CDR3 has 16 residues. The germline CDR1 and CDR2 sequences are SGHRS and YFSETQ. The CDR3 DNA is TGCGCCAGCAGCCCCCCAGTAGCGGGCCTATCCAATGAGCAGTTCTTC. This encodes CASSPPVAGLSNEQFF.

The chain recombines TRBV15 with TRBJ2-5; D is unresolved. Between the trimmed V and J ends, which lost 0 bases and 5 bases, there was a span of 13 bases. The CDR3 is made up of 15 amino acids. From germline, CDR1 is LNHNV and CDR2 YYDKDF (reference sequence). The CDR3 reads CATSRDPVSFETQYF. In nucleotides, the CDR3 is TGTGCCACCAGCAGAGATCCGGTTAGCTTCGAGACCCAGTACTTC.

This clone has at least ten counts. This chain links TRBV7-9 with TRBJ2-7, with 9 bases aligning to TRBD2. Losses at the gene ends were 6 bases for V and 2 bases for J; bases not matched to a gene: 5. The germline CDR1 and CDR2 sequences are SEHNR and FQNEAQ (reference sequence). This CDR3 is built from 14 residues. The CDR3 DNA reads TGTGCCAGCAGGTATAGCGGGAGCCCCTACGAGCAGTACTTC. It specifies CASRYSGSPYEQYF.

V usage is TRBV7-7 and J usage is TRBJ2-3; D may be TRBD2 (6 bases). The V end was cut by 5 bases, the J end by 2 bases, with 14 bases between. From germline, CDR1 is SSHAT and CDR2 FNYEAQ (reference sequence). This CDR3 spans 15 amino acids. As DNA, the CDR3 is TGTGCCAGCAGCACGGGGGTGGGAGCCACAGATACGCAGTATTTT. Its protein product is CASSTGVGATDTQYF. The full variable domain, completed using reference TRBV7-7 and TRBJ2-3, is GAGVSQSPRYKVTKRGQDVTLRCDPISSHATLYWYQQALGQGPEFLTYFNYEAQPDKSGLPSDRFSAERPEGSISTLTIQRTEQRDSAMYRCASSTGVGATDTQYFGPGTRLTVL.

This clone was seen a few times. This chain connects TRBV5-1 to TRBJ2-1; possible D gene TRBD1, 6 bases. CDR3 length equals 15 residues. CDR1 is SGHRS and CDR2 is YFSETQ in the germline V gene. V was pared by 0 bases and J by 8 bases, with 15 bases between. The CDR3 DNA is TGCGCCAGCAGCTTGGGACAGGTGTCGGTCGATGAGCAGTTCTTC. It translates to CASSLGQVSVDEQFF.

Only a few counts were recorded for this clone. The CDR3 nucleotides read TGTGCCAGCAGTCCCGGGACTAGCTCAGATACGCAGTATTTT. Its translation is CASSPGTSSDTQYF. This chain links TRBV2 with TRBJ2-3; the match to TRBD2 covers 9 bases. Germline CDR1 and CDR2: SNHLY and FYNNEI. The CDR3 runs to 14 residues. Trimming at V came to 5 bases and at J to 4 bases, leaving 4 bases not matched to a gene.